This TCR beta chain was found in a study of blood T cell repertoires in COVID-19. The CDR3 consists of 15 residues. Looked up from germline, CDR1 is MNHEY and CDR2 is SVGAGI. V shed 4 bases and J 4 bases; nucleotides not matched to a gene: 7. Generated by immunoSEQ multiplex PCR, the TCRdb table keeps only in-frame clones and is missing some. This sample carries about 140,000 clones, more than 80% of them seen once, and the ten largest clones take around 10%. The V and J genes are TRBV6-5 and TRBJ1-1; 9 nucleotides line up with TRBD1. The TCR originated in a woman aged 80 or over with acute or convalescent COVID-19. Sequenced sample: peripheral blood. The DNA for the CDR3 is TGTGCCAGCAGTTCCCGACAGGGGGGGGCCACTGAAGCTTTCTTT. Protein sequence: CASSSRQGGATEAFF.